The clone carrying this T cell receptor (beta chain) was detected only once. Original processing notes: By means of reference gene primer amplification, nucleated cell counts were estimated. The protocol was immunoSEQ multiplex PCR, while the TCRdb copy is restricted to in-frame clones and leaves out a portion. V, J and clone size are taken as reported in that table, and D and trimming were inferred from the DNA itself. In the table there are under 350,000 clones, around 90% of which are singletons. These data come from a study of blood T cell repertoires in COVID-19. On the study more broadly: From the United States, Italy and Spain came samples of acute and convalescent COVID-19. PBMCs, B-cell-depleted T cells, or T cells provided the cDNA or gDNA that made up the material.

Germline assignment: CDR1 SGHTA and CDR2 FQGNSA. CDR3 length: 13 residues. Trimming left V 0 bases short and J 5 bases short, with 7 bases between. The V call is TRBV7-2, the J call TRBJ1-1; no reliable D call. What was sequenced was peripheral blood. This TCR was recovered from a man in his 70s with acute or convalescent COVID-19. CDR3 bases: TGTGCCAGCAGCTTAGCGATACGGACTGAAGCTTTCTTT. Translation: CASSLAIRTEAFF.